This T cell receptor beta chain was identified in a study of OX40 agonist ivuxolimab in advanced cancers. As for the study in general: Patients in dose escalation had liver, melanoma, kidney or head and neck cancers. Patients with prior anti-PD-1, anti-PD-L1 or anti-CTLA-4 therapy were eligible; less than 50% had some.

Comments on this clone: As yet, its antigen is unknown.

The cohort excluded patients with autoimmune disease history or systemic immunosuppression. Regarding the study as a whole: The CD4+ and CD8+ T cells in the blood had expanded clonally by week 6 at 0.1 to 3.0 mg/kg.

Profiling relied on immunoSEQ multiplex PCR, and the TCRdb table lists in-frame clones only, not all of them. The sample shows about 39,000 clones, 80% to 90% of them seen only once. CDR3 length equals 14 residues. V was pared by 3 bases and J by 7 bases, with 8 bases of the junction left unmatched. The germline gives CDR1 SGHNT, CDR2 YYREEE (reference sequence). This sequence originates from an adult with an advanced solid tumor such as melanoma, head and neck, liver or kidney cancer. The V gene is TRBV5-4, the J gene TRBJ2-7; 9 positions agree with TRBD1. The sample consisted of CD4+ or CD8+ T cells sorted from blood, taken in a trial of the OX40 agonist ivuxolimab. The CDR3 DNA follows: TGTGCCAGCAGCTCCCCGGACAGGGGAAGAGAGCAGTACTTC. It encodes CASSSPDRGREQYF.